These T cell receptor beta chains were read from a single sample in a study of human T cells and chemical hapten exposure. TCRdb reprocessed the RACE reads via MiXCR and lists one record per CDR3 protein. The sample lists approximately 71,000 distinct CDR3 sequences; approximately 9.4% were seen once. This sample comprised whole blood, obtained in connection with sensitization to the hapten diphenylcyclopropenone (DPC). Source of these receptors: a woman in her forties with alopecia areata. Some clones in this sample may be carry-over from other donors' samples. The CDR3 runs from the conserved cysteine through the conserved F or W. The order of the fields is clone size, V gene, J gene, D gene, CDR3 DNA, CDR3 protein. A D gene is named only where the DNA matches it firmly. Some rows mark clone size as missing; the rest say once, few, many or name a class of expanded clone.

>few|TRBV2|TRBJ2-1|TRBD2
TGTGCCAGCAGACCTAGACTAGCGGATCACAATGAGCAGTTCTTC
CASRPRLADHNEQFF
>many|TRBV6-2/TRBV6-3|TRBJ2-7|TRBD2
TGTGCCAGCGAGGCGGGGGGAAACGAGCAGTACTTC
CASEAGGNEQYF
>-|TRBV10-3|TRBJ2-3|-
TGTGCCATCTCCAGACAGCCCAGCACAGATACGCGGTATTTT
CAISRQPSTDTRYF
>few|TRBV5-1|TRBJ2-7|-
TGCGCCAGCAGCTCGACCAGAAAGTTCCCCTACGAGCAGTACTTC
CASSSTRKFPYEQYF
>many|TRBV4-2|TRBJ1-1|-
TGTGCCAGCAGCCACACATCGGGGCAGGGAAAGGGGAACACTGAAGCTTTCTTT
CASSHTSGQGKGNTEAFF
>few|TRBV11-2|TRBJ1-2|TRBD1
TGTGCCAGCGGACAAGGGGGCACTTTCGATGGCTACACCTTC
CASGQGGTFDGYTF
>many|TRBV7-9|TRBJ1-5|-
TGTGCCAGCAGCTGGTCAGGAGGGCCTAGCAATCAGCCCCAGCATTTT
CASSWSGGPSNQPQHF
>-|TRBV27|TRBJ2-1|TRBD2
TGTGCCAGCAGTTTAAGCCGGGGGGACAATGAGCAGTTCTTC
CASSLSRGDNEQFF
>-|TRBV11-2|TRBJ1-1|TRBD1
TGTGCCAGCAGCTCGACAGGGGGCTTCACTGAAGCTTTCTTT
CASSSTGGFTEAFF
>many|TRBV7-8|TRBJ2-1|TRBD2
TGTGCCAGCAGACTACTAGCGGGGGTCTACAATGAGCAGTTCTTC
CASRLLAGVYNEQFF
>-|TRBV6-1|TRBJ1-6|TRBD1
TGTGCCAGCAGCCTGACAGGGACCAGGTCACCCCTCCACTTT
CASSLTGTRSPLHF
>many|TRBV5-1|TRBJ2-7|-
TGCGCCAGCAGCTTGACGGCAGCTGGAAGCTACGAGCAGTACTTC
CASSLTAAGSYEQYF
>-|TRBV6-2/TRBV6-3|TRBJ2-2|TRBD1
TGTGCCAGCAGCCTCAGACAGGGAAGGAGCACCGGGGAGCTGTTTTTT
CASSLRQGRSTGELFF
>-|TRBV12-3/TRBV12-4|TRBJ1-2|TRBD1
TGTGCCAGCAGTGGACAGGGGAGCTATGGCTACACCTTC
CASSGQGSYGYTF
>few|TRBV20-1|TRBJ1-1|-
TGCAGTGCTTCGAGCAGGGAACTTGGGTCGTGGAACACTGAAGCTTTCTTT
CSASSRELGSWNTEAFF
>many|TRBV4-1|TRBJ1-5|-
TGCGCCAGCAGCCAAGAATCCCGCCAGAGAAATCAGCCCCAGCATTTT
CASSQESRQRNQPQHF
>many|TRBV29-1|TRBJ2-6|-
TGCAGCGTTGAAGCCGGTGAGAGTGCCAACGTCCTGACTTTC
CSVEAGESANVLTF
>many|TRBV5-1|TRBJ1-1|-
TGCGCCAGCAGTCCCCTGTTATCGATGAACACTGAAGCTTTCTTT
CASSPLLSMNTEAFF
>-|TRBV5-1|TRBJ2-7|TRBD1
TGCGCCAGCAGCTTGGCCTGGACAGGGGAAACCTACGAGCAGTACTTC
CASSLAWTGETYEQYF
>many|TRBV18|TRBJ2-1|TRBD2
TGTGCCAGCTCACCACCGAGCGGGGGGTCCTACAATGAGCAGTTCTTC
CASSPPSGGSYNEQFF
>many|TRBV6-2/TRBV6-3|TRBJ1-1|TRBD1
TGTGCCAGCGTTCAGGGGGTGCTGAACACTGAAGCTTTCTTT
CASVQGVLNTEAFF
>few|TRBV29-1|TRBJ2-5|-
TGCAGCACCCACAAGGGGTCGGAGACCCAGTACTTC
CSTHKGSETQYF
>few|TRBV6-6|TRBJ1-5|TRBD1
TGTGCCAGCAGTGCCCGGGACAGCACGCCCCAGCATTTT
CASSARDSTPQHF
>many|TRBV11-2|TRBJ2-5|TRBD1
TGTGCCAGCAGCTTAGAGGGGACAGGGGTCTACAAGACCCAGTACTTC
CASSLEGTGVYKTQYF
>few|TRBV7-2|TRBJ1-3|-
TGTGCCAGCAGCTTAGCTATGGGTTCTGGAAACACCATATATTTT
CASSLAMGSGNTIYF
>many|TRBV7-2|TRBJ2-1|TRBD2
TGTGCCAGCAGCTTAGTGGCTAGCGGGGGGGCAGGTGAGCAGTTCTTC
CASSLVASGGAGEQFF
>many|TRBV5-1|TRBJ2-5|-
TGCGCCAGCAGCCCTAATCAAGAGACCCAGTACTTC
CASSPNQETQYF
>many|TRBV28|TRBJ1-2|-
TGTGCCAGCAGTTCCCCTGGGGGGATGGCCTATGGCTACACCTTC
CASSSPGGMAYGYTF
>many|TRBV4-3|TRBJ2-5|TRBD1
TGCGCCAGCAGCCGGGACAGGGCAGCCCAAGAGACCCAGTACTTC
CASSRDRAAQETQYF
>many|TRBV20-1|TRBJ1-1|TRBD1
TGCAGTGCTCAGGCAGGGGGGTACACTGAAGCTTTCTTT
CSAQAGGYTEAFF
>many|TRBV7-9|TRBJ2-3|-
TGTGCCAGCAGTTCGTCCACAGATACGCAGTATTTT
CASSSSTDTQYF
>-|TRBV20-1|TRBJ1-5|-
TGCAGTGCTGCCAACCCGGGGGGCAGGTACAATCAGCCCCAGCATTTT
CSAANPGGRYNQPQHF